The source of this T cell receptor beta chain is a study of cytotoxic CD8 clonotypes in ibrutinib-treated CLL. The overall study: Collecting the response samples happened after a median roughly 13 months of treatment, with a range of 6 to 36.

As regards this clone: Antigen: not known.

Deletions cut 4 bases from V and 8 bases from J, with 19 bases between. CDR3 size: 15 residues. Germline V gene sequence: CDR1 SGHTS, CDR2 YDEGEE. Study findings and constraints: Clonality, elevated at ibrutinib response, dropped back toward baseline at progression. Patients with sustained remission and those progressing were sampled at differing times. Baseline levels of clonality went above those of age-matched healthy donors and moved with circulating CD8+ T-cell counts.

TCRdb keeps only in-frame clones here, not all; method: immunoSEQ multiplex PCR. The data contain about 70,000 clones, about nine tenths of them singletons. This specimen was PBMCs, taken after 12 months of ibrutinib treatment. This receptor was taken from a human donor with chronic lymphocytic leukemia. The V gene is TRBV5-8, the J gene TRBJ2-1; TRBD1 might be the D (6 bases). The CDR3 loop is CASSRYRVALDEQFF. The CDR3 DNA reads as TGTGCCAGCAGCCGTTACAGGGTGGCCCTCGATGAGCAGTTCTTC.